Reported below is one T cell receptor beta chain. As yet, its antigen is unknown. These data are taken from a study of shared clonotypes between healthy human individuals. The study's findings and limits: Generally, naive subsets came out with larger estimated richness than memory subsets. Among non-shared clonotypes, generation probabilities were lower than among those shared by all four donors. In several donors, about 5% of naive CD4 clonotypes appeared in common.

The data were produced by immunoSEQ multiplex PCR, yet TCRdb's version contains in-frame clones alone and is incomplete. This sample yields about 2.4 million clones, of which around nine tenths are seen a single time; roughly 0.13% belongs to the top ten. The CDR3 runs 15 residues. CDR1 is PRHDT, CDR2 FYEKMQ, per germline (reference sequence). V lost 5 bases, J lost 4 bases, and 18 bases lay in between. The clonotype was recovered from a man aged 18 to 35 in good health. Sequenced sample: naive CD4+ T cells sorted from blood. The subset here: CD45RA+ positively selected. The chain uses TRBV13 and TRBJ2-7, with a possible D match to TRBD1 (6 bases). CDR3 region: CASSRQVPQGYEQYF. CDR3 coding DNA: TGTGCCAGCAGCAGACAGGTCCCCCAGGGGTACGAGCAGTACTTC.